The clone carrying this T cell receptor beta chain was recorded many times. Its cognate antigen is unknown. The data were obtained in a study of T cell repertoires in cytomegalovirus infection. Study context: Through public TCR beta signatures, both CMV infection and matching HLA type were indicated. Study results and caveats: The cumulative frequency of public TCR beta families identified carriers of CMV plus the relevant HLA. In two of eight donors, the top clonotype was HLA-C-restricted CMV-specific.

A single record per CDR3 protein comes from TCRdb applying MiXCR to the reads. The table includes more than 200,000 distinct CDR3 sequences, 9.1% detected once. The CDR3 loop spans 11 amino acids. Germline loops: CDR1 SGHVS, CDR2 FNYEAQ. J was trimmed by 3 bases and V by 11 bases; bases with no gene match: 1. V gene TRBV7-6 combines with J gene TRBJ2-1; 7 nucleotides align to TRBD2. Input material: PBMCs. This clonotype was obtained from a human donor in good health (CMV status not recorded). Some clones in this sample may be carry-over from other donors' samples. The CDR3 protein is CAGGVYNEQFF. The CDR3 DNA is TGTGCCGGGGGGGTCTACAATGAGCAGTTCTTC.